The 14 T cell receptor beta chains below all came from one sample that was sequenced in a study of shared clonotypes between healthy human individuals. The table came from immunoSEQ multiplex PCR; TCRdb's copy has only in-frame clones and leaves some out. The table lists hundreds of thousands of clones, just over 90% of them singletons. Selected positively for CCR7 and CD45RO-negative, naive CD8 cells excluded terminally differentiated effector memory CD45RA+ cells. Sequencing input: naive CD8+ T cells sorted from blood. The receptor set was obtained from a man aged 25-45 years in good health.

J is TRBJ2-5 and V is TRBV19, with D perhaps TRBD2 (5 bases). The CDR3 runs to 15 residues. Trimming cost V 2 bases and J 4 bases, with 14 bases left between them. Germline-derived CDR1 and CDR2 are LNHDA and SQIVND (reference sequence). CDR3 amino acids: CASSISQDEGETQYF. Here the CDR3 DNA reads TGTGCCAGTAGTATATCTCAGGACGAGGGAGAGACCCAGTACTTC.

The V call is TRBV29-1, the J call TRBJ2-1; 12 bases fit TRBD2. CDR3 length: 16 residues. Germline loops: CDR1 SQVTM, CDR2 ANQGSEA. V lost 1 base, J lost 6 bases, and 7 bases stayed unmatched. CDR3 coding DNA: TGCAGCGTTGAAGTCTTGACTAGCGGGAGCGTCAATGAGCAGTTCTTC. Translated, it gives CSVEVLTSGSVNEQFF.

In regard to this clone: Other DNA sequences of this sample code for an identical CDR3. The chain has TRBV9 and TRBJ2-7; no definite D call. The CDR3 is made up of 12 amino acids. Germline CDR1 is SGDLS and CDR2 is YYNGEE. V was clipped by 3 bases and J by 0 bases, with 4 bases between them. The CDR3 sequence is CASSAGSYEQYF. CDR3 coding DNA: TGTGCCAGCAGCGCAGGCTCCTACGAGCAGTACTTC.

The chain employs TRBV19 and TRBJ2-1; no clear D gene. The CDR3 runs to 16 residues. V gave up 5 bases and J gave up 4 bases, with 18 bases separating them. Germline lookup yields CDR1 LNHDA and CDR2 SQIVND (reference sequence). The CDR3: CASSPSPGVAYNEQFF. CDR3 DNA sequence: TGTGCCAGTAGTCCATCCCCGGGCGTCGCATACAATGAGCAGTTCTTC.

The genes are TRBV5-5 and TRBJ2-3, with D uncertain. V lost 3 bases, J lost 3 bases, and 8 bases lay in between. Germline V gives CDR1 SGHKS, CDR2 YYEKEE (reference sequence). CDR3 length: 13 residues. The CDR3 DNA sequence: TGTGCCAGCAGCTCGGGTATAACAGATACGCAGTATTTT. It encodes CASSSGITDTQYF.

The chain has TRBV11-2 and TRBJ2-3; D is uncertain. This CDR3 spans 16 amino acids. The germline CDR1 and CDR2 sequences are SGHAT and FQNNGV. Trimming took 1 base from V and 1 from J, leaving 12 bases between them. CDR3 region: CASSLGLVGGTDTQYF. The DNA for the CDR3 is TGTGCCAGCAGCTTAGGGCTGGTGGGTGGCACAGATACGCAGTATTTT.

This chain joins TRBV30 and TRBJ2-5; D possibly uses TRBD1 or TRBD2 (5 bases each). Trimming pared 2 bases from V and 3 bases from J, leaving 13 bases between. The germline V gene encodes CDR1 GTSNPN and CDR2 SVGIG (reference sequence). This CDR3 contains 14 residues. The CDR3 region is CAWSPGAGKETQYF. The DNA for the CDR3 is TGTGCCTGGAGTCCCGGGGCAGGGAAAGAGACCCAGTACTTC.

The chain links TRBV27 to TRBJ2-5, with D possibly being TRBD1 or TRBD2 (6 bases each). The V end was cut by 8 bases, the J end by 4 bases, with 20 bases between. CDR1 and CDR2 from the germline V gene are MNHEY and SMNVEV (reference sequence). CDR3 length: 15 residues. DNA for the CDR3: TGTGCCAGCGGGCGAAATGGGGGGCCGGCAGAGACCCAGTACTTC. It translates to CASGRNGGPAETQYF.

The V call is TRBV6-1, the J call TRBJ1-5; D ambiguous. Germline loops: CDR1 MNHNS, CDR2 SASEGT. V was pared by 6 bases and J by 0 bases, with 6 bases between. The CDR3 is 13 amino acids. CDR3 in DNA: TGTGCCAGCAGGGAATATAGCAATCAGCCCCAGCATTTT. Translating it yields CASREYSNQPQHF.

V gene TRBV11-2 combines with J gene TRBJ2-3; D possibly corresponds to TRBD2 (5 bases). Between the trimmed V and J ends, which lost 6 bases and 4 bases, there was a span of 17 bases. This CDR3 region has 15 residues. CDR1 SGHAT and CDR2 FQNNGV come from the germline V gene. CDR3 DNA sequence: TGTGCCAGCAGAGACTCCCGGACTTTTCCAGATACGCAGTATTTT. Residues: CASRDSRTFPDTQYF.

This clone was counted a single time. The chain carries TRBV4-1 and TRBJ2-3; possibly TRBD1 for D (6 bases). Germline CDR1 and CDR2: MGHRA and YSYEKL. The CDR3 spans 16 residues. The ends were cut back, 3 bases at V and 1 base at J, with 14 bases in the middle. CDR3 loop: CASSQDPGVGTDTQYF. The CDR3 region has the DNA TGCGCCAGCAGCCAGGACCCAGGGGTGGGCACAGATACGCAGTATTTT.

The chain employs TRBV5-1 and TRBJ2-2; D gene unclear. Germline V lookup: CDR1 SGHRS, CDR2 YFSETQ. CDR3 length: 14 residues. V shed 4 bases and J shed 5 bases, with 12 bases lying between them. The CDR3 here is CASSPDLFTGELFF. The CDR3 bases are TGCGCCAGCAGCCCTGACTTGTTTACCGGGGAGCTGTTTTTT.

This chain connects TRBV5-1 to TRBJ1-3; TRBD1 agrees at 7 bases. CDR3 size: 18 residues. After removal of 0 bases from V and 0 bases from J, the junction contained 9 bases not matched to a gene. Germline lookup yields CDR1 SGHRS and CDR2 YFSETQ. The CDR3 DNA reads TGCGCCAGCAGCTTGGTGCCGGGACAGATGAGCTCTGGAAACACCATATATTTT. Translated: CASSLVPGQMSSGNTIYF.

V and J are TRBV10-3 and TRBJ2-6; TRBD1 is a possible D gene (6 bases). The V end lost 0 bases, the J end lost 0 bases, and 9 bases lay between the germline ends. This CDR3 comprises 17 residues. Germline values: CDR1 ENHRY, CDR2 SYGVKD. This chain's CDR3 is CAISESQGPSGANVLTF. The CDR3 coding sequence is TGTGCCATCAGTGAGTCACAGGGCCCCTCTGGGGCCAACGTCCTGACTTTC.